This TCR beta chain originates from a study of blood T cell repertoires in COVID-19. The wider study: Samples representing acute and convalescent COVID-19 were sourced from the United States, Italy and Spain. Sources were T cells, B-cell-depleted T cells, or PBMCs; the material itself was cDNA or gDNA.

Original processing methods: Researchers report that nucleated cell counts were estimated from reference gene primer amplification. Produced via immunoSEQ multiplex PCR; TCRdb's table is partial and in-frame only. V and J calls and clone size are as listed in that table; D and trimming were resolved from the DNA. Here the sample spans some 58,000 clones, around nine tenths being singletons. Germline V gene sequence: CDR1 KGHDR, CDR2 SFDVKD. V was clipped by 4 bases and J by 6 bases; unmatched bases: 9. This CDR3 region has 15 residues. The clonotype comes from a man between 50 and 59 years old with acute or convalescent COVID-19. The chain carries TRBV24-1 and TRBJ1-2, with 8 bases lining up with TRBD1. Sequenced material: peripheral blood. The CDR3 nucleotides are TGTGCCACCAGTGACCCCATAGCAGGGGGCGATGGCTACACCTTC. Protein sequence: CATSDPIAGGDGYTF.